This T cell receptor (beta chain) was retrieved from a study of Graves' ophthalmopathy and Graves' hyperthyroidism. Broader study findings: Classification of ophthalmopathy versus stable hyperthyroidism by a 13-signature model yielded roughly 86% sensitivity and roughly 80% specificity.

Pregnant or lactating patients and those with other autoimmune diseases or uncontrolled infections were excluded. Diagnosis relied on clinical symptoms, serum thyroxine, TRAb, thyroid ultrasound and orbital computed tomography. The PBMCs used were ones drawn from 9.5 to 10 ml of fresh peripheral blood. Germline V gives CDR1 WSHSY, CDR2 SAAADI. The V end was cut by 4 bases, the J end by 4 bases, with 11 bases between. This CDR3 has 13 residues. From RNA, the CDR3 regions of TCR beta chains were amplified and sequenced. RT-PCR in the first round used HTBI primers; a second-round multiplex PCR followed. TCRdb reprocessed the multiplex PCR reads with MiXCR, giving one entry per CDR3 protein. Among approximately 330,000 distinct CDR3 sequences listed, roughly 15% were seen once. This clonotype was counted many times. As yet, its antigen is unknown.

The specimen sequenced was peripheral blood. The receptor was isolated from an adult man with Graves' ophthalmopathy. The rearrangement links TRBV10-2 to TRBJ2-7; D is perhaps TRBD1 (5 bases). CDR3 in amino acids: CASSAPTAYEQYF. The CDR3 DNA follows: TGCGCCAGCAGTGCCCCGACAGCTTACGAGCAGTACTTC.